This T cell receptor (beta chain) stems from a study of T cells in Graves' hyperthyroidism and ophthalmopathy. Amplification targeted TCR beta CDR3 regions from RNA transcripts. First-round RT-PCR with HTBI primers amplified the TCR CDR3 region. TCRdb analysed the multiplex PCR reads with MiXCR anew, one entry per CDR3 protein. The sample lists some 420,000 distinct CDR3 sequences, roughly 13% occurring once. Per the germline V gene, CDR1 is GTSNPN and CDR2 is SVGIG (reference sequence). This CDR3 is 16 amino acids long. General observations from the study: Expanded thyroid clonotypes (above 0.001) were mostly also found in blood.

This clonotype was seen many times. Its antigen is as yet unknown. Compared with germline, one end of the junction differs, possibly owing to a read error. This chain connects TRBV30 to TRBJ1-1; 8 nucleotides align to TRBD1. Source material: blood. This clonotype was sampled from a young woman with Graves' hyperthyroidism. This CDR3 reads CAWSVLFRQGNPEAFF. Written as DNA, the CDR3 is TGTGCCTGGAGTGTACTATTCCGACAGGGGAACCCTGAAGCTTTCTTT.